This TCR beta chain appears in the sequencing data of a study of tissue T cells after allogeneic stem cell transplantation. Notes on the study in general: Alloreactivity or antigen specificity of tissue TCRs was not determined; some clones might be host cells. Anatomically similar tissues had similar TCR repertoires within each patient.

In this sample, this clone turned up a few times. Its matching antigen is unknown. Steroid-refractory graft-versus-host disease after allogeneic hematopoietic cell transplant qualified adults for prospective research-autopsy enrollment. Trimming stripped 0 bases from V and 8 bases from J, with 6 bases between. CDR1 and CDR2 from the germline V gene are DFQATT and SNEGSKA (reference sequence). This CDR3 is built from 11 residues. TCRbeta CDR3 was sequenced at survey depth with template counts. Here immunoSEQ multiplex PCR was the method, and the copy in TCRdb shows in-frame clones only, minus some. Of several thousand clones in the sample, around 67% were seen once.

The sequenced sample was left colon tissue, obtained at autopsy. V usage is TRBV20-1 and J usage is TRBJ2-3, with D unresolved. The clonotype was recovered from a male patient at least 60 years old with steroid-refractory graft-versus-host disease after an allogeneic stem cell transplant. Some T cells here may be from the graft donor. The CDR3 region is CSARDLSTQYF. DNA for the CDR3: TGCAGTGCTAGAGATCTGTCTACGCAGTATTTT.